This T cell receptor beta chain came from a study of cytomegalovirus exposure and HLA in healthy donors. The CDR3 contains 15 residues. The germline V and J ends were trimmed by 3 bases and 7 bases, with 19 bases remaining between them. CDR1 and CDR2 (germline): MDHEN, SYDVKM. 13 Jbeta primers and 60 Vbeta primers were used for the PCR. TCRdb's copy holds only in-frame clones and misses some; the assay was immunoSEQ multiplex PCR. Among about 260,000 clones listed, around 66% were seen once. The sequenced sample consisted of PBMCs. The receptor comes from a female donor in good health and CMV-seronegative. The J gene is TRBJ2-7, the V gene TRBV28; tentatively, D is TRBD2 (6 bases). The CDR3 DNA sequence: TGTGCCAGCAGTTTCGCCGGGAGTACCAAGGTGGAGCAGTACTTC. Translated, it gives CASSFAGSTKVEQYF.